This T cell receptor beta chain originates from a study of blood T cells in healthy people across ages (dated by TCRdb to the mid-2010s). Regarding the research as a whole: In model experiments, roughly one uniquely barcoded TCR beta cDNA molecule per two T cells was captured by template switching. Age-related changes in TCR beta repertoire diversity were measured in the study by deep sequencing normalized with unique cDNA molecular identifiers. The donors were divided into four age groups: young (average around 15 years), middle-aged (about 41), aged (about 60) and long-lived (more than 75). For two donors (one aged 18 to 30 and one aged 80 or older), the study analyzed two additional independent replicas of 1 million unique cDNA reads from the same blood draw.

Library creation used 5' RACE. TCRdb lists the instrument as Illumina HiSeq 2500. The second PCR ran for about 7 to 11 cycles and used a J-beta primer mix along with a sample-barcoded 5' primer. A template-switch 5' adaptor carrying 12 random nucleotides introduced a unique molecular identifier onto each TCR beta cDNA molecule. At least 2.5 million CDR3-containing paired-end reads were obtained from each sample. All of the RNA was converted into first-strand cDNA using the Mint cDNA synthesis kit, with a TRBC-specific oligonucleotide serving as the primer. Following uracil-DNA glycosylase treatment, all cDNA underwent a first 18-cycle PCR with the universal primers M1SS and BC2_uni_R. The paper's data handling went like this. Each sample was normalized by randomly selecting 1 million high-quality reads, each carrying a distinct molecular identifier. Reads with shared molecular identifiers were discarded instead of being binned into consensus sequences. MiTCR, set to a Q25 quality threshold and the strictest error-elimination algorithm, was used for CDR3 identification, clonotype clustering and error correction. A nonparametric unseen species model with Euler transformation was used to estimate a lower bound on total TCR beta diversity. Clones were called with MiXCR by TCRdb after fastp trimmed the public reads at Q25, and only in-frame beta chains were retained. Duplicate CDR3 protein sequences are folded into a single record with the most common DNA and genes. The V and J calls reflect TCRdb's pipeline rather than the authors' work. The sample profile shows around 1,000,000 distinct CDR3 sequences; approximately 25% of them were found once. Clones ranked in the top ten supply less than 0.85% of the sample.

On this clonotype: Its antigen has not been determined. No base-level quality is on record; no much larger clone is a single base apart.

Systemically healthy Caucasian individuals from Russia, 39 in total and aged 6 to 90 years, were included as donors. Each donor gave ten milliliters of peripheral blood, collected into EDTA-treated Vacutainer tubes. Ficoll-Paque density-gradient centrifugation was used to isolate PBMCs, with at least 7 million obtained per sample. Total RNA, at least 6 micrograms per sample, was extracted from PBMCs with Trizol reagent. For every donor, an aliquot of PBMCs went through flow cytometry to measure the percentages of naive CD45RAhigh/CD27high T cells. The germline V gene yields MNHEY for CDR1 and SVGAGI for CDR2. V loses 6 bases of germline sequence and J loses 1 base, and the interval between the two ends is 18 bases. From the cysteine through the phenylalanine, the CDR3 covers 16 amino acids. Only the CDR3 DNA stays, 48 bases, in frame from base 1. The paper as a whole reports these results and caveats: Observed TCR beta diversity per million T cells fell roughly linearly with age, and a significant reduction was already apparent by age approximately 40. The long-lived group showed more naive CD4+ T cells, fewer expanded clones and increased TCR diversity than the aged group, suggesting age selection. The CMV infection status of donors was not known, potentially confounding age-related changes in expanded clonotypes. Because profiling used bulk unsorted PBMCs, naive and antigen-experienced compartments could not be compared conclusively. A strong correlation was found between observed TCR beta diversity and the percentage of naive T cells measured by flow cytometry. Total diversity estimates from one million sequenced T cells were considered lower bounds and underestimates.

The data also belong to a second study, concerning T cells of mothers and their children. The second study reports: Donors were nine systemically healthy Caucasian individuals: three mothers and their six children. cDNA synthesis used all of the extracted RNA, with around 1.6 ug of RNA in each 15 ul reaction. Sample barcodes and 2-4 random nucleotides were added via the M1S primer in the second PCR. Over 8 million TCR beta CDR3 reads were obtained for each mother, and about 3 million reads were obtained for each child. Thymic selection similarly shapes TCR recombination output in related and unrelated pairs, with minor effect from inherited differences. Related mother-child pairs always showed normalized repertoire overlap that was slightly higher than in unrelated mother-child pairs, though the difference was never significant. With a sensitivity of about 100 clones per million clonotypes, no persistent microchimeric T cell clones were detected. In the study, deep NGS was used to compare the TCR beta repertoires of mothers and children, and features distinguishing related mother-child pairs from unrelated individuals were sought. Mothers averaged about 40 +/- 4 years of age and children averaged 11 +/- 4 years. After adapter ligation was performed with NEBNext reagents, the libraries were sequenced on an Illumina HiSeq 2000 with 100+100 nt paired-end reads. Mother and child libraries were prepared a month apart and sequenced in separate runs to prevent cross-contamination. For each donor, somewhere between about 450,000 and 2,000,000 distinct TCR beta clonotypes were identified. Naive TCR beta clonotypes were estimated from low-frequency clonotypes matched to each donor's FACS-determined naive share, without sorting.

The origin of this receptor is a girl aged 2 to 10 in good health. Sequenced input: blood. Rearrangement joined TRBV6-5 to TRBJ1-2, with the D gene uncertain. CDR3 loop: CASSYHPEGLNYGYTF. In nucleotide form, the sequence is TGTGCCAGCAGCTACCATCCTGAAGGTCTTAACTATGGCTACACCTTC.